The 26 T cell receptor beta chains listed next were all sequenced from one sample in a study of OX40 agonist ivuxolimab in advanced cancers. Sequencing was performed with immunoSEQ multiplex PCR; in TCRdb, only in-frame clones are kept and a portion is missing. The sample yields roughly 70,000 clones, roughly 80% seen once. Sequencing was performed on CD4+ or CD8+ T cells sorted from blood, taken in a trial of the OX40 agonist ivuxolimab. These receptors were taken from an adult with an advanced solid tumor such as melanoma, head and neck, liver or kidney cancer.

In its sample, this clone was seen once. The chain is built from TRBV7-2 and TRBJ1-1; D gene ambiguous. From germline, CDR1 is SGHTA and CDR2 FQGNSA. CDR3 length: 15 amino acids. Deletions cut 2 bases from V and 0 bases from J, with 10 bases between. CDR3 bases: TGTGCCAGCAGCTTAATTTGGAACATGAACACTGAAGCTTTCTTT. It encodes CASSLIWNMNTEAFF.

This chain connects TRBV6-5 to TRBJ1-1, with D maybe TRBD1 (5 bases). Germline CDR1 reads MNHEY; CDR2 reads SVGAGI. The CDR3 covers 13 residues. Trimming left V 6 bases short and J 11 bases short, with 19 bases between. For the CDR3, the DNA is TGTGCCAGCAGCTCCTTAGGGGCCCTAGGGGCTTTCTTT. Protein sequence: CASSSLGALGAFF.

The chain employs TRBV4-1 and TRBJ2-3; TRBD1 agrees at 7 bases. Trimming removed 4 bases from V and 1 base from J; junction bases left unmatched: 2. The CDR3 is made up of 14 amino acids. Germline CDR1 reads MGHRA; CDR2 reads YSYEKL. CDR3 amino acids: CASSLGQGTDTQYF. The CDR3 DNA sequence: TGCGCCAGCAGCCTCGGACAGGGCACAGATACGCAGTATTTT.

V is TRBV14 and J is TRBJ2-5, with D tentatively TRBD2 (5 bases). V shed 2 bases and J shed 5 bases, with 12 bases lying between them. The germline CDR1 and CDR2 sequences are SGHDN and FVKESK. The CDR3 consists of 14 residues. The DNA of the CDR3 is TGTGCCAGCAGCCAATTTTTTGGCGGGGAGACCCAGTACTTC. Translation: CASSQFFGGETQYF.

This rearrangement joins TRBV18 to TRBJ2-7, with 8 bases lining up with TRBD1. Trimming removed 3 bases from V and 6 bases from J; junction bases left unmatched: 4. Germline V gene sequence: CDR1 KGHSH, CDR2 LQKENI. This CDR3 comprises 13 residues. This CDR3 reads CASSPGTGLEQYF. The CDR3 DNA sequence: TGTGCCAGCTCACCCGGGACAGGTCTCGAGCAGTACTTC.

The chain has TRBV6-5 and TRBJ1-1; the D is unclear. CDR3 size: 12 residues. V lost 6 bases to trimming and J lost 5 bases, with 10 bases between them. Germline V gives CDR1 MNHEY, CDR2 SVGAGI. This chain's CDR3 is CASRGMRTEAFF. The CDR3 region has the DNA TGTGCCAGCAGAGGGATGAGGACTGAAGCTTTCTTT.

The gene calls are TRBV2 and TRBJ1-1; D is perhaps TRBD1 (5 bases). From germline, CDR1 is SNHLY and CDR2 FYNNEI. V was pared by 9 bases and J by 4 bases, with 12 bases between. The CDR3 has 12 amino acids. The CDR3: CARGRGPTEAFF. CDR3 nucleotide sequence: TGTGCCAGGGGAAGGGGTCCCACTGAAGCTTTCTTT. Filled out from reference TRBV2 and TRBJ1-1, the complete variable domain reads EPEVTQTPSHQVTQMGQEVILRCVPISNHLYFYWYRQILGQKVEFLVSFYNNEISEKSEIFDDQFSVERPDGSNFTLKIRSTKLEDSAMYFCARGRGPTEAFFGQGTRLTVV.

The genes are TRBV6-1 and TRBJ1-1, with unresolved D. Germline V gene sequence: CDR1 MNHNS, CDR2 SASEGT. V was trimmed by 2 bases and J by 4 bases, leaving 14 bases between them. The CDR3 sequence is 15 residues long. The CDR3 coding sequence is TGTGCCAGCAGTGAAATTCGGCGGGGAGGCACTGAAGCTTTCTTT. It encodes CASSEIRRGGTEAFF.

The chain joins TRBV9 to TRBJ1-5, with D uncertain. From germline, CDR1 is SGDLS and CDR2 YYNGEE. The length of the CDR3 is 16 residues. The CDR3 DNA reads TGTGCAGACTTATCCGGCAGGTCAAATAGCAATCAGCCCCAGCATTTT. This codes for CADLSGRSNSNQPQHF.

This rearrangement joins TRBV6-5 to TRBJ1-2; D possibly corresponds to TRBD1 (6 bases). The CDR3 is made up of 14 amino acids. CDR1 is MNHEY and CDR2 is SVGAGI in the germline V gene. The V gene lost 4 bases and the J gene lost 4 bases, with 13 bases spanning the gap. DNA of the CDR3: TGTGCCAGCAGTTTAGGGGAAGGGGGCTATGGCTACACCTTC. Its translation: CASSLGEGGYGYTF.

The chain recombines TRBV9 with TRBJ2-5, with 11 bases matching TRBD2. Per the germline V gene, CDR1 is SGDLS and CDR2 is YYNGEE. The CDR3 is made up of 14 amino acids. With V trimmed by 5 bases and J by 5 bases, 5 bases remained unmatched. CDR3 in amino acids: CASSASGRHETQYF. The CDR3 DNA reads TGTGCCAGCAGTGCTAGCGGGAGGCACGAGACCCAGTACTTC.

The rearrangement uses TRBV6-5 and TRBJ1-2; D gene uncertain. V was clipped by 4 bases and J by 4 bases, with 7 bases between them. The CDR3 extends over 12 amino acids. Germline V gives CDR1 MNHEY, CDR2 SVGAGI. The DNA for the CDR3 is TGTGCCAGCAGTTCCCTTAGCTATGGCTACACCTTC. Translating it yields CASSSLSYGYTF.

The chain recombines TRBV7-2 with TRBJ1-2, with D hard to call. Trimming took off 0 bases at V and 7 bases at J, with 6 bases between the two ends. From germline, CDR1 is SGHTA and CDR2 FQGNSA. The CDR3 spans 12 residues. CDR3 nucleotides: TGTGCCAGCAGCTTAGCGAACATTGGCTACACCTTC. It codes for CASSLANIGYTF.

The chain carries TRBV27 and TRBJ1-4; 7 nucleotides line up with TRBD1. Germline V gene sequence: CDR1 MNHEY, CDR2 SMNVEV (reference sequence). Trimming took 1 base from V and 8 from J; bases not matched to a gene: 4. The CDR3 totals 14 residues. The CDR3 DNA reads as TGTGCCAGCAGTTTATATACAGGGGACGAAAAACTGTTTTTT. Encoded protein: CASSLYTGDEKLFF.

The rearrangement uses TRBV4-3 and TRBJ2-1; 8 bases are shared with TRBD1. The germline gives CDR1 LGHNA, CDR2 YSLEER. V shed 0 bases, J shed 4 bases, and the junction held 11 bases outside the gene matches. CDR3 length equals 18 residues. CDR3 coding DNA: TGCGCCAGCAGCCAAGACCCTACAGGGGGAGCTAAGTACAATGAGCAGTTCTTC. This sequence encodes CASSQDPTGGAKYNEQFF.

For the CDR3, the DNA is TGTGCCAGCAGCCTTACAGGGTGGGAAGCTTTCTTT. Residues: CASSLTGWEAFF. The chain has TRBV5-8 and TRBJ1-1, with D maybe TRBD1 (6 bases). The ends were cut back, 4 bases at V and 8 bases at J, with 12 bases in the middle. Germline V CDR1 and CDR2: SGHTS, YDEGEE. CDR3 length: 12 amino acids.

This chain uses TRBV5-6 with TRBJ1-1, with D tentatively TRBD1 (6 bases). V was pared by 2 bases and J by 6 bases, with 11 bases between. This CDR3 has 13 amino acids. Germline CDR1 and CDR2: SGHDT and YYEEEE. The CDR3 loop reads CASSLDRISEAFF. CDR3 sequence (DNA): TGTGCCAGCAGCTTAGACAGGATCTCTGAAGCTTTCTTT. Full variable domain (missing parts from reference TRBV5-6 and TRBJ1-1): DAGVTQSPTHLIKTRGQQVTLRCSPKSGHDTVSWYQQALGQGPQFIFQYYEEEERQRGNFPDRFSGHQFPNYSSELNVNALLLGDSALYLCASSLDRISEAFFGQGTRLTVV.

The rearrangement joins TRBV27 to TRBJ2-1; TRBD2 agrees at 9 bases. The junction had 7 bases not matched to a gene; V was cut back by 5 bases and J by 5 bases. The CDR3 is 15 residues long. CDR1 and CDR2 from the germline V gene are MNHEY and SMNVEV (reference sequence). DNA of the CDR3: TGTGCCAGCAGTCGACTAGCGGCTACCAACAATGAGCAGTTCTTC. It yields the protein CASSRLAATNNEQFF.

The chain employs TRBV10-3 and TRBJ2-7; D ambiguous. CDR1 ENHRY and CDR2 SYGVKD come from the germline V gene. The V end lost 11 bases, the J end lost 0 bases, and 17 bases lay between the germline ends. CDR3 length: 14 residues. The CDR3 bases are TGTGCCTCCACGAACACCGTCAGCTCCTACGAGCAGTACTTC. It is translated as CASTNTVSSYEQYF.

The chain carries TRBV10-3 and TRBJ1-3, with 7 positions matching TRBD1. J gave up 4 bases and V 6 bases, and 6 bases lay outside the gene matches. This CDR3 comprises 14 residues. In germline, CDR1 is ENHRY, CDR2 SYGVKD. The chain's CDR3 is CAIRGQSQGNTIYF. CDR3 coding DNA: TGTGCCATCAGGGGACAGTCGCAAGGAAACACCATATATTTT.

Only one count was recorded for this clone. This chain joins TRBV30 and TRBJ1-1; D is undetermined. The germline V and J ends were trimmed by 1 base and 5 bases, with 8 bases remaining between them. The CDR3 contains 12 residues. Germline assignment: CDR1 GTSNPN and CDR2 SVGIG (reference sequence). The CDR3 DNA sequence: TGTGCCTGGAGTGCCTCGGGGACTGAAGCTTTCTTT. The encoded protein is CAWSASGTEAFF.

J is TRBJ1-2 and V is TRBV6-1; no clear D gene. Germline assignment: CDR1 MNHNS and CDR2 SASEGT. This CDR3 comprises 13 residues. Trimming left V 0 bases short and J 3 bases short, with 5 bases between. In nucleotides, the CDR3 is TGTGCCAGCAGTGAAGCGGGAGACTATGGCTACACCTTC. Translated: CASSEAGDYGYTF.

This clone was seen just once. This chain joins TRBV5-1 and TRBJ1-3; perhaps TRBD1 as D (5 bases). Germline CDR1 reads SGHRS; CDR2 reads YFSETQ. This CDR3 spans 15 amino acids. V lost 0 bases, J lost 2 bases, and 9 bases lay in between. This chain's CDR3 is CASSLGGEAGNTIYF. CDR3 DNA: TGCGCCAGCAGCTTGGGAGGGGAAGCTGGAAACACCATATATTTT.

The chain joins TRBV27 to TRBJ2-1; 9 bases line up with TRBD1. CDR3 length equals 13 residues. The V gene's germline CDR1 is MNHEY and CDR2 SMNVEV (reference sequence). The junction had 3 bases not matched to a gene; V was cut back by 3 bases and J by 9 bases. The CDR3 loop reads CASSLGTGTEQFF. The CDR3 bases are TGTGCCAGCAGTTTGGGGACAGGGACTGAGCAGTTCTTC.

This chain uses TRBV6-6 with TRBJ1-1, with D unclear. The V end was cut by 7 bases, the J end by 0 bases, with 15 bases between. The CDR3 is made up of 15 amino acids. Germline CDR1 is MNHNY and CDR2 is SVGAGI (reference sequence). CDR3 sequence reads: CASTYGGEVNTEAFF. The CDR3 nucleotides read TGTGCCAGCACCTACGGTGGGGAGGTGAACACTGAAGCTTTCTTT.

This sequence joins TRBV5-4 and TRBJ2-7; TRBD2 matches at 13 bases. The CDR3 is 16 residues long. V lost 0 bases and J lost 1; bases outside the gene matches: 1. CDR1 is SGHNT, CDR2 YYREEE, per germline (reference sequence). CDR3 nucleotide sequence: TGTGCCAGCAGCTTGGGGGGACTAGCGGGATCCTACGAGCAGTACTTC. As protein: CASSLGGLAGSYEQYF.